This T cell receptor (beta chain) was recorded in a study of cytomegalovirus exposure and HLA in healthy donors. The PCR made use of 60 Vbeta and 13 Jbeta primers. The method was immunoSEQ multiplex PCR; TCRdb's version includes in-frame clones alone and lacks a portion of them. This sample has about 100,000 clones, with 85% found just once. From germline, CDR1 is MDHEN and CDR2 SYDVKM. CDR3 length: 16 amino acids. V was clipped by 4 bases and J by 8 bases, with 21 bases between them. The TCR originated in a man aged 30 to 39 in good health and CMV-seronegative. This chain links TRBV28 with TRBJ1-5; no definite D call. Sequencing was performed on PBMCs. This chain's CDR3 is CASSYGRNGESEPQHF. The CDR3 DNA reads as TGTGCCAGCAGTTACGGGAGAAATGGGGAGTCGGAGCCCCAGCATTTT.